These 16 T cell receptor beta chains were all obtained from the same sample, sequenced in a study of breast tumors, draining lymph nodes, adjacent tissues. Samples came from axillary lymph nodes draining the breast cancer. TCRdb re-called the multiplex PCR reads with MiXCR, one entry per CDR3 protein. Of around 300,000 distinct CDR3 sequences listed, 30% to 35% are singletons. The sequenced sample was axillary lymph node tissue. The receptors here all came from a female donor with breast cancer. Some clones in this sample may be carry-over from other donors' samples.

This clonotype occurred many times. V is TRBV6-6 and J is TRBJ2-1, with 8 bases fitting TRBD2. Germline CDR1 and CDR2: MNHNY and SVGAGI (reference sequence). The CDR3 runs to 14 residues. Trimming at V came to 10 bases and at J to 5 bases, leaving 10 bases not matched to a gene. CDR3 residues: CATSHSGINNEQFF. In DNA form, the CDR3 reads TGTGCCACCTCTCATAGCGGGATAAACAATGAGCAGTTCTTC.

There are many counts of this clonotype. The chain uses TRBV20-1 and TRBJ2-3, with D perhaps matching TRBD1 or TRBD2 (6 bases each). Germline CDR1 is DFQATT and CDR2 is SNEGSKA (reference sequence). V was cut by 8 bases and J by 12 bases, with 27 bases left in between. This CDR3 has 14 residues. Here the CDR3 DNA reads TGCAGTCCCCCCGGGCGGGACACATTCATGGCTCAGTATTTT. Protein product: CSPPGRDTFMAQYF.

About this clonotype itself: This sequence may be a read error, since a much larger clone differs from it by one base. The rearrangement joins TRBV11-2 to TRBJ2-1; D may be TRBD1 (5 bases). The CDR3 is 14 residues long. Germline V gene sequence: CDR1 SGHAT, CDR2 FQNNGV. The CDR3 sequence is CASSLVGVYNGQFF. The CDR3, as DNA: TGTGCCAGCAGCTTAGTAGGGGTCTACAATGGGCAGTTCTTC.

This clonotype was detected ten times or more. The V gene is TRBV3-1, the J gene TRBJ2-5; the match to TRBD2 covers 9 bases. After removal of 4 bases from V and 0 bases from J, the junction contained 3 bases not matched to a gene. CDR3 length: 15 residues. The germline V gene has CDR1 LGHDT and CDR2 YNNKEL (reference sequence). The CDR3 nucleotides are TGTGCCAGCAGCCGACTAGCGGAGTACCAAGAGACCCAGTACTTC. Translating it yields CASSRLAEYQETQYF.

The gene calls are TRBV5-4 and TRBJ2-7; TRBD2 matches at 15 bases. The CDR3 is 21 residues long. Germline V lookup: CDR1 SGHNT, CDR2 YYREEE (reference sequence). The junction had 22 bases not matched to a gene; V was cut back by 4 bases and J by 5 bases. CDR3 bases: TGTGCCAGCAGCCGAGCGAAATCACCAACGGGACTAGCGGGAGGTTTCCACGAGCAGTACTTC. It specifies CASSRAKSPTGLAGGFHEQYF. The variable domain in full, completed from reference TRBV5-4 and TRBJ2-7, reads ETGVTQSPTHLIKTRGQQVTLRCSSQSGHNTVSWYQQALGQGPQFIFQYYREEENGRGNFPPRFSGLQFPNYSSELNVNALELDDSALYLCASSRAKSPTGLAGGFHEQYFGPGTRLTVT.

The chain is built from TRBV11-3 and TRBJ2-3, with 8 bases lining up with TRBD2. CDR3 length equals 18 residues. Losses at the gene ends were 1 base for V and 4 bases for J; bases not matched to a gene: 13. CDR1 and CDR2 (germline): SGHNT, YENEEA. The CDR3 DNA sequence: TGTGCCAGCAGCTTAGGTTTAAGCGGGAGTATGAACGCAGATACGCAGTATTTT. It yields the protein CASSLGLSGSMNADTQYF. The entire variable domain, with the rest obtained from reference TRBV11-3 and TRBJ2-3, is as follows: EAGVVQSPRYKIIEKKQPVAFWCNPISGHNTLYWYLQNLGQGPELLIRYENEEAVDDSQLPKDRFSAERLKGVDSTLKIQPAELGDSAVYLCASSLGLSGSMNADTQYFGPGTRLTVL.

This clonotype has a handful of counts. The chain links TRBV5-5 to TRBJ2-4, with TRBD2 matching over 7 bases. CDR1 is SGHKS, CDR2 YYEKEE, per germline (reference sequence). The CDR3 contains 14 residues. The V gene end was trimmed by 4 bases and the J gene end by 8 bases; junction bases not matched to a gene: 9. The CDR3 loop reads CASSRKAGWDIQYF. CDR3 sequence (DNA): TGTGCCAGCAGCCGAAAAGCGGGATGGGACATTCAGTACTTC. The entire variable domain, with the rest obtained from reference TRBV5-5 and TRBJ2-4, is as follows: DAGVTQSPTHLIKTRGQQVTLRCSPISGHKSVSWYQQVLGQGPQFIFQYYEKEERGRGNFPDRFSARQFPNYSSELNVNALLLGDSALYLCASSRKAGWDIQYFGAGTRLSVL.

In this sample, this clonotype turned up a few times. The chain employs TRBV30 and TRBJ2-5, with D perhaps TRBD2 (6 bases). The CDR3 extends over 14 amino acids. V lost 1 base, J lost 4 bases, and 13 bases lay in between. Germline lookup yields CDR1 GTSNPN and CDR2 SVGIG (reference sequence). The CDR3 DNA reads TGTGCCTGGAGTGCATTTGGGGGAGGAGAGACCCAGTACTTC. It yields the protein CAWSAFGGGETQYF.

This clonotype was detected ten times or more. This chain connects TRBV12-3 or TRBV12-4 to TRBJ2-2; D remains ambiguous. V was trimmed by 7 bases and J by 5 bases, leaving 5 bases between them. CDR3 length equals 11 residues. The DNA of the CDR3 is TGTGCCAGCATAACTACCGGGGAGCTGTTTTTT. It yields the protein CASITTGELFF.

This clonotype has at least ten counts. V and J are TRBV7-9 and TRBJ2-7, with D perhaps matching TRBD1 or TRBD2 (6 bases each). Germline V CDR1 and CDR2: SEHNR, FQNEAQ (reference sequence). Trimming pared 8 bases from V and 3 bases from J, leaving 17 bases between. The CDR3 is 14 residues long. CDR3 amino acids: CASVWGDTNYEQYF. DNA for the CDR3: TGTGCCAGCGTATGGGGGGACACGAACTACGAGCAGTACTTC.

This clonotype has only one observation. The CDR3 loop is CSVGGLPAHGYTF. The CDR3 region has the DNA TGCAGCGTCGGAGGCCTCCCTGCGCATGGCTACACCTTC. The chain combines TRBV29-1 with TRBJ1-2, with D unclear. This CDR3 region has 13 residues. V was cut by 6 bases and J by 6 bases, with 17 bases left in between. Per the germline V gene, CDR1 is SQVTM and CDR2 is ANQGSEA.

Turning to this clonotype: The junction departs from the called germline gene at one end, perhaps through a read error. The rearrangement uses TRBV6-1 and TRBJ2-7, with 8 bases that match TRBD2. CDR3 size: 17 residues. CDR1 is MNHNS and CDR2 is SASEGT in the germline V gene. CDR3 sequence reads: CACSEVTSVSHNYEQYF. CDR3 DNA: TGTGCCTGCAGTGAAGTGACTAGCGTCTCCCATAACTACGAGCAGTACTTC.

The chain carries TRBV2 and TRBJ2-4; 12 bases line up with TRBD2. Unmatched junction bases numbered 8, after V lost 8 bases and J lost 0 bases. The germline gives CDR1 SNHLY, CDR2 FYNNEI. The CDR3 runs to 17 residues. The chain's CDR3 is CASRGTGLAGAKNIQYF. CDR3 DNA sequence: TGTGCCAGCCGGGGGACGGGACTAGCGGGAGCCAAAAACATTCAGTACTTC.

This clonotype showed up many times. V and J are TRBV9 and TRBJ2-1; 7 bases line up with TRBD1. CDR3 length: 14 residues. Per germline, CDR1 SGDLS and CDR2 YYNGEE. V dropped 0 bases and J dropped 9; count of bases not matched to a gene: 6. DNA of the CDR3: TGTGCCAGCAGCGTAGTTTTAGGGACAGCTGAGCAGTTCTTC. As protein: CASSVVLGTAEQFF.

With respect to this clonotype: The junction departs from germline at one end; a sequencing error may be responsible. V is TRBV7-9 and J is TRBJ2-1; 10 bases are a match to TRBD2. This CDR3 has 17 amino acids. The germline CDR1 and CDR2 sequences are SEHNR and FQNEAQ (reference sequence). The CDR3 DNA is TGTGCCAGCAGCTGCCCTGCTAGCGGGGGCTCCCACAATGAGCAGTTCTTC. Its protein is CASSCPASGGSHNEQFF. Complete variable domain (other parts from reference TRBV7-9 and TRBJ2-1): DTGVSQNPRHKITKRGQNVTFRCDPISEHNRLYWYRQTLGQGPEFLTYFQNEAQLEKSRLLSDRFSAERPKGSFSTLEIQRTEQGDSAMYLCASSCPASGGSHNEQFFGPGTRLTVL.

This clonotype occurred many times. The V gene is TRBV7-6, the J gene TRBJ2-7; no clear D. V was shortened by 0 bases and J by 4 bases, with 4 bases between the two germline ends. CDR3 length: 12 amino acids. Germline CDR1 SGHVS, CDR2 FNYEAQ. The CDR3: CASSLAPYEQYF. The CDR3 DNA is TGTGCCAGCAGCTTAGCGCCTTACGAGCAGTACTTC.